Described below is a single T cell receptor (beta chain) sequence and its context. This sample stems from a study of blood T cell repertoires in COVID-19. Study-level background: PBMCs, B-cell-depleted T cells, or T cells provided the cDNA or gDNA that made up the material.

In the original workflow: Estimated nucleated cell counts came from reference gene primer amplification. TCRdb's copy holds only in-frame clones and misses some; the assay was immunoSEQ multiplex PCR. D and trimming were read from the DNA, whereas the V and J calls and clone size are those reported in that table. The sample lists fewer than 300,000 clones, less than 85% occurring once. The V gene lost 3 bases and the J gene lost 3 bases, with 27 bases spanning the gap. The CDR3 covers 19 residues. Germline-derived CDR1 and CDR2 are SGHAT and FQNNGV. Sequenced material: peripheral blood. This TCR came from a human donor with COVID-19, enrolled during active disease. The donor label of this sample is uncertain. The rearrangement joins TRBV11-2 to TRBJ2-7, with D possibly TRBD1 on 6 matching bases. The CDR3 nucleotides are TGTGCCAGCAGCTTTTTTCCTAAGGGACCGACAGGAACGGACTACGAGCAGTACTTC. It specifies CASSFFPKGPTGTDYEQYF.